This TCR beta chain stems from a study of OX40 agonist ivuxolimab in advanced cancers. Looking at the study overall: Ivuxolimab, an agonist antibody against OX40 (CD134), was given to patients. At 65% to 90% male, the cohort had a mean age of 60 years, ranging from roughly 20 to 90. Partial responses, seen in three patients, involved one hepatocellular carcinoma and two cutaneous melanomas.

Method: immunoSEQ multiplex PCR; TCRdb's copy keeps in-frame clones and lacks some. The table includes tens of thousands of clones, roughly 86% detected once. V dropped 5 bases and J dropped 1; count of bases not matched to a gene: 9. Germline values: CDR1 KGHSH, CDR2 LQKENI. CDR3 length: 17 residues. The chain has TRBV18 and TRBJ2-3; TRBD1 matches 10 bases. This receptor was taken from an adult with an advanced solid tumor such as melanoma, head and neck, liver or kidney cancer. The material sequenced was CD4+ or CD8+ T cells sorted from blood, taken in a trial of the OX40 agonist ivuxolimab. CDR3 sequence: CASSVTTGGLGTDTQYF. The CDR3 DNA sequence: TGTGCCAGCTCAGTGACGACAGGGGGCTTAGGCACAGATACGCAGTATTTT.